The T cell receptor (beta chain) under discussion was sequenced for a study of early T cells in non-severe SARS-CoV-2 infection. Overall study findings and caveats: In VDJdb matching, anti-spike CD8 responses were favored while private and CD4 specificities went missing.

TCRdb used MiXCR to reprocess the 5' RACE reads, holding one entry per CDR3 protein. Here the sample spans tens of thousands of distinct CDR3 sequences, roughly 4.1% being singletons. This CDR3 is 16 amino acids long. The germline V and J ends were trimmed by 1 base and 2 bases, with 15 bases remaining between them. The germline gives CDR1 SGHVS, CDR2 FNYEAQ. This clonotype was observed at least ten times. The antigen remains unidentified. Sample: whole blood. This TCR derives from an adult who was a healthcare worker with PCR-confirmed SARS-CoV-2 infection or an uninfected control (not recorded which). The genes are TRBV7-6 and TRBJ2-7; a possible D gene is TRBD1 (6 bases). The CDR3 region is CASSLGAGVAPYEQYF. The CDR3 nucleotides read TGTGCCAGCAGCTTAGGCGCAGGGGTAGCCCCCTACGAGCAGTACTTC.